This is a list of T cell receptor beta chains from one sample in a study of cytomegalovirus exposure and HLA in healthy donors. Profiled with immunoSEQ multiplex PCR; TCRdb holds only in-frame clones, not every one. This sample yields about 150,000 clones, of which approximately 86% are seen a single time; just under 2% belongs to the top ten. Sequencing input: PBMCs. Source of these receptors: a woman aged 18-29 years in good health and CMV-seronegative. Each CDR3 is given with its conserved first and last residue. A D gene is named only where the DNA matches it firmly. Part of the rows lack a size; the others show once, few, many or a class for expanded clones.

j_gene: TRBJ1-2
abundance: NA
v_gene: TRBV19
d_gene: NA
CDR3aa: CASSMGGSGYTF
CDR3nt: TGTGCCAGTAGTATGGGGGGTAGTGGCTACACCTTC

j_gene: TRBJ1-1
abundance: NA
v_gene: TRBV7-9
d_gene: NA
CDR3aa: CASSSTGNTEAFF
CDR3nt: TGTGCCAGCAGCTCTACAGGGAACACTGAAGCTTTCTTT

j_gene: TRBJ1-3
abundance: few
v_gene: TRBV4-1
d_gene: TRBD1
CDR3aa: CASSQDPAWTGVGGNTIYF
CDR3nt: TGCGCCAGCAGCCAAGATCCGGCCTGGACAGGGGTCGGTGGAAACACCATATATTTT

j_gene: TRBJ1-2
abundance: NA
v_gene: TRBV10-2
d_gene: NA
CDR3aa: CASSDSGGHGYTF
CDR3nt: TGCGCCAGCAGTGACTCGGGGGGTCATGGCTACACCTTC

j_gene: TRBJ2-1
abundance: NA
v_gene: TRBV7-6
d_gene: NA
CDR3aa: CASSLKTGRPSNEQFF
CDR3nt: TGTGCCAGCAGCTTAAAGACAGGGAGGCCCTCCAATGAGCAGTTCTTC

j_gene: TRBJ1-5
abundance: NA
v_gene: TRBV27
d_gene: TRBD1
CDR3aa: CASGLRGRGNQPQHF
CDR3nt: TGTGCCAGCGGACTGAGGGGGCGCGGCAATCAGCCCCAGCATTTT

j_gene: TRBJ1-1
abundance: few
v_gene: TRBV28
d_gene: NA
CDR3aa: CASSLKGTNTEAFF
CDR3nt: TGTGCCAGCAGTTTAAAAGGGACTAACACTGAAGCTTTCTTT

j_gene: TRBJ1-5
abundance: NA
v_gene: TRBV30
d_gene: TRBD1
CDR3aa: CAWSEGTGRRPQHF
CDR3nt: TGTGCCTGGAGTGAAGGGACAGGGCGGCGTCCCCAGCATTTT

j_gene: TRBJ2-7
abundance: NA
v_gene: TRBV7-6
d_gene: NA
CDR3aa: CASSLEGGSGLKHEQYF
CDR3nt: TGTGCCAGCAGCTTAGAAGGTGGTAGCGGCCTCAAACACGAGCAGTACTTC

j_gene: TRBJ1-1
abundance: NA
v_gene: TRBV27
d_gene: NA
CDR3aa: CASSSGLGLNTEAFF
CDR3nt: TGTGCCAGCAGTTCAGGGTTAGGATTGAACACTGAAGCTTTCTTT

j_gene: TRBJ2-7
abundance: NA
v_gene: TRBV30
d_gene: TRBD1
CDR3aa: CAWRGRDSSYEQYF
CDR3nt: TGTGCCTGGAGGGGTCGGGACAGCTCCTACGAGCAGTACTTC

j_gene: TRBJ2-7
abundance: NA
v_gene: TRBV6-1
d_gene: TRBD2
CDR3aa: CATKLGLEGFYEQYF
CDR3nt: TGTGCCACGAAATTGGGACTAGAGGGTTTCTACGAGCAGTACTTC

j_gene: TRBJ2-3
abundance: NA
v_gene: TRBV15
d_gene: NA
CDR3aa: CATSRLKYYDLRTELTDTQYF
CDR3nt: TGTGCCACCAGCAGGCTAAAGTACTATGACTTAAGGACAGAACTCACAGATACGCAGTATTTT

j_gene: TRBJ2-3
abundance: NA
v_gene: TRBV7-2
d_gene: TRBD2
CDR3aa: CASSSLAGGNTDTQYF
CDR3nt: TGTGCCAGCAGCTCACTAGCGGGGGGCAACACAGATACGCAGTATTTT

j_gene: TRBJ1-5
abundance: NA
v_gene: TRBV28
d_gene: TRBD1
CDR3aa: CASSSPTGVGNQPQHF
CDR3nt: TGTGCCAGCAGTTCCCCGACAGGGGTAGGCAATCAGCCCCAGCATTTT

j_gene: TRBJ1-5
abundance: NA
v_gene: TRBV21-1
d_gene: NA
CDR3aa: CASSKIGQGDMGNQPQHF
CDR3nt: TGTGCCAGCAGCAAAATCGGACAGGGGGACATGGGCAATCAGCCCCAGCATTTT

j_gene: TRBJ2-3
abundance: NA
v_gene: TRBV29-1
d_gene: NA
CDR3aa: CSAGPTGTSTDTQYF
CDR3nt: TGCAGCGCCGGACCGACAGGGACTAGCACAGATACGCAGTATTTT

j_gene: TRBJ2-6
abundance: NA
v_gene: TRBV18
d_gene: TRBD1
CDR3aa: CASSPPPGQYFSGANVLTF
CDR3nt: TGTGCCAGCTCACCCCCTCCGGGACAGTATTTCTCTGGGGCCAACGTCCTGACTTTC

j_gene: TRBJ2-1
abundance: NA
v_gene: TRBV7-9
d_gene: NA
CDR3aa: CASSLVPIDEQFF
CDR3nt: TGTGCCAGCAGCTTAGTTCCAATAGATGAGCAGTTCTTC

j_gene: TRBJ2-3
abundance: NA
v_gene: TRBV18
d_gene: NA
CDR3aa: CASSPPKGFSTDTQYF
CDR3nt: TGTGCCAGCTCACCACCGAAGGGGTTTAGCACAGATACGCAGTATTTT

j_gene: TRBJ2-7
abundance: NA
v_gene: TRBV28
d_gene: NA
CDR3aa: CASSGGGQGAYEQYF
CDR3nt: TGTGCCAGCAGTGGTGGGGGGCAGGGGGCCTACGAGCAGTACTTC

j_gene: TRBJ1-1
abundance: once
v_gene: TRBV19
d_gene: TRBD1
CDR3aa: CASRQGGTEAFF
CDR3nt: TGTGCCAGCAGACAGGGGGGGACTGAAGCTTTCTTT

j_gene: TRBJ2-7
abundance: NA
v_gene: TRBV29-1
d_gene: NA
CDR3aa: CSARDPSYEQYF
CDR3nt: TGCAGCGCCCGAGACCCTAGCTACGAGCAGTACTTC

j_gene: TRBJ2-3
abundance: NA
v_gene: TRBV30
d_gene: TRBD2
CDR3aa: CAYKGRTSRRRTDTQYF
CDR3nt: TGTGCCTATAAAGGGCGGACTAGTCGAAGGAGGACAGATACGCAGTATTTT

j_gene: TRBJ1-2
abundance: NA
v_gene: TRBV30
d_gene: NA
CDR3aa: CAWRGGQGYTF
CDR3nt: TGTGCCTGGAGGGGGGGGCAAGGCTACACCTTC

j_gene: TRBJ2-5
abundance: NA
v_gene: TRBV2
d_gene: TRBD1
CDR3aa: CASSPTGVQETQYF
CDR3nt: TGTGCCAGCAGTCCCACAGGGGTACAAGAGACCCAGTACTTC

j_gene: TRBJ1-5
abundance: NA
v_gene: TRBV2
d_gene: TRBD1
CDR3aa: CASSYRGFQPQHF
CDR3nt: TGTGCCAGCAGTTACAGGGGTTTTCAGCCCCAGCATTTT

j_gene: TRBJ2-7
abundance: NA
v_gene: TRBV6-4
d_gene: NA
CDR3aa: CASSDSKRSIKYEQYF
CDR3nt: TGTGCCAGCAGTGACTCGAAGAGATCAATAAAGTACGAGCAGTACTTC

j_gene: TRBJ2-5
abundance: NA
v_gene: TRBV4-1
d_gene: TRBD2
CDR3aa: CASSQGGRGQETQYF
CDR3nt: TGCGCCAGCAGCCAAGGTGGGCGGGGGCAAGAGACCCAGTACTTC

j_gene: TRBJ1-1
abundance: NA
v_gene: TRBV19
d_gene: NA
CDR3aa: CASSMSQNRRGTEAFF
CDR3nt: TGTGCCAGTAGTATGTCACAAAATCGGCGGGGCACTGAAGCTTTCTTT

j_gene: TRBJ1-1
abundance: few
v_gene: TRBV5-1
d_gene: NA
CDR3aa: CASSLGGETEAFF
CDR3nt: TGCGCCAGCAGCTTGGGGGGGGAAACTGAAGCTTTCTTT

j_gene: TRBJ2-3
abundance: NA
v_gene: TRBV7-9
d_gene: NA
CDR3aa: CSSSYTEDTQYF
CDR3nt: TGTTCCAGCAGTTACACAGAAGATACGCAGTATTTT

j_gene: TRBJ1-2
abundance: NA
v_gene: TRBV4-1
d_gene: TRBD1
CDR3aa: CASSQDPDRGGDYGYTF
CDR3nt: TGCGCCAGCAGCCAAGACCCCGACAGGGGCGGTGACTATGGCTACACCTTC

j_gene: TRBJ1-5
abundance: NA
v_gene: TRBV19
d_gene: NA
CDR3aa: CASRLDRNSNQPQHF
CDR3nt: TGTGCCAGTAGACTCGACAGGAATAGCAATCAGCCCCAGCATTTT

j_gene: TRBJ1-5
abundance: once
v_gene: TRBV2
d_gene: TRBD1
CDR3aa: CASSAGQGDWAQHF
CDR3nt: TGTGCCAGCAGTGCTGGACAGGGGGATTGGGCCCAGCATTTT

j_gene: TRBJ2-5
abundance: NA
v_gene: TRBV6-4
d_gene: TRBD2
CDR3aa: CASSRLAGSQETQYF
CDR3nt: TGTGCCAGCAGCCGACTAGCGGGAAGTCAAGAGACCCAGTACTTC

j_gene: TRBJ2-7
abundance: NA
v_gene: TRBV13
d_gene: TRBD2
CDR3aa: CASSQTSGRGYEQYF
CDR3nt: TGTGCCAGCAGCCAGACTAGCGGGAGAGGTTACGAGCAGTACTTC

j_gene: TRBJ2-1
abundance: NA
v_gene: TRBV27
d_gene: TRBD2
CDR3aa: CASSLLAGGPSENEQFF
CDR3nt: TGTGCCAGCAGTTTACTAGCGGGAGGGCCCTCGGAGAATGAGCAGTTCTTC

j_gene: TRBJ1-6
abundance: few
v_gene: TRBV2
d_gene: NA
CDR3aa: CATNSRADSPLHF
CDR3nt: TGTGCCACCAACAGCCGAGCAGATTCACCCCTCCACTTT

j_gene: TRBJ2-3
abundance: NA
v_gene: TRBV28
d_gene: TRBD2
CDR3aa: CASSPTSGGGPDTQYF
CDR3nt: TGTGCCAGCAGTCCGACTAGCGGGGGGGGCCCAGATACGCAGTATTTT

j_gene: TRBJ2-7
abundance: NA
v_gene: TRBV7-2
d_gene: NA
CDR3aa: CASSFSQAFEQYF
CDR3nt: TGTGCCAGCAGCTTCTCCCAGGCCTTCGAGCAGTACTTC

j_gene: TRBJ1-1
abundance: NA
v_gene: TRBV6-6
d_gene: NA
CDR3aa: CASSYEGMTEDFF
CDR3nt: TGTGCCAGCAGTTATGAGGGTATGACTGAAGATTTCTTT

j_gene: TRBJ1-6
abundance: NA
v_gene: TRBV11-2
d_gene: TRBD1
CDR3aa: CASSPGQGRVSPLHF
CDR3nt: TGTGCCAGCAGCCCTGGACAGGGGCGCGTCTCACCCCTCCACTTT

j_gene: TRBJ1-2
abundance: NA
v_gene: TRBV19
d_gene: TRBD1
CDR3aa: CASSSRTGGTYGYTF
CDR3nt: TGTGCCAGTAGTTCCCGGACAGGGGGCACCTATGGCTACACCTTC

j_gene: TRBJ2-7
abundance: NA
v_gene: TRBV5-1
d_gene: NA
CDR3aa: CASSLEGSASEQYF
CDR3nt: TGCGCCAGCAGCTTAGAGGGTTCGGCGTCCGAGCAGTACTTC

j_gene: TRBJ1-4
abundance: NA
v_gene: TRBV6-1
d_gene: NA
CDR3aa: CASSEGVKGEKLFF
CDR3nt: TGTGCCAGCAGTGAAGGCGTAAAGGGGGAAAAACTGTTTTTT

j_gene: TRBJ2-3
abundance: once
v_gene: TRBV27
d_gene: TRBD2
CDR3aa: CASSFFAGGTDTQYF
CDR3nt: TGTGCCAGCAGTTTTTTTGCGGGGGGCACAGATACGCAGTATTTT

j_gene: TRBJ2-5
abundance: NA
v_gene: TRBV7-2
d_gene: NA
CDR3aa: CASSFPPRGLGETQYF
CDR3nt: TGTGCCAGCAGCTTCCCTCCCAGGGGTCTGGGAGAGACCCAGTACTTC